This T cell receptor (beta chain) was recovered during a study of blood T cells in healthy people across ages (dated by TCRdb to about 2015). Broadly, across the study: In model experiments, template switching captured about one uniquely barcoded TCR beta cDNA molecule for every two T cells. The study measured age-related changes in TCR beta repertoire diversity using deep sequencing normalized with unique cDNA molecular identifiers. Donors were grouped into four age groups: young (average roughly 16 years), middle-aged (39), aged (62) and long-lived (about 90). To avoid experimental bias, donors of different ages were distributed randomly across sequencing lanes. Using the same blood draw, the study looked at two additional independent replicas of 1 million unique cDNA reads for two donors, one aged 18 to 30 and the other aged 80 or older. Beyond this particular receptor, the publication reports: Compared with the aged group, the long-lived group had more naive CD4+ T cells, fewer expanded clones and increased TCR diversity, suggesting age selection. Estimates of total diversity based on one million sequenced T cells were regarded as lower bounds and as underestimates. There was a strong correlation between observed TCR beta diversity and the percentage of naive T cells measured by flow cytometry. Bulk unsorted PBMC profiling prevented conclusive comparison of naive and antigen-experienced compartments. Observed TCR beta diversity per million T cells fell roughly linearly with age, and a significant reduction was already apparent by age roughly 40. The CMV infection status of donors was not known, potentially confounding age-related changes in expanded clonotypes.

Libraries were built with 5' RACE. The sequencer was an Illumina HiSeq 2500. A second about 7 to 11 cycle PCR used a sample-barcoded 5' primer and a J-beta primer mix. Each TCR beta cDNA molecule received a unique molecular identifier from a template-switch 5' adaptor carrying 12 random nucleotides. Each sample yielded at least 2.5 million CDR3-containing paired-end reads. First-strand cDNA was synthesized from all RNA with the Mint cDNA synthesis kit, primed by a TRBC-specific oligonucleotide. All cDNA was treated with uracil-DNA glycosylase and then went through a first 18-cycle PCR with the universal primers M1SS and BC2_uni_R. Per the source publication's procedure: Normalization of each sample was performed by random selection of 1 million high-quality reads, each carrying a distinct molecular identifier. Instead of being binned into consensus sequences, reads with shared molecular identifiers were discarded. MiTCR, run with a Q25 quality threshold and the strictest error-elimination algorithm, handled CDR3 identification, clonotype clustering and error correction. A nonparametric unseen species model with Euler transformation was used to estimate a lower bound on total TCR beta diversity. TCRdb ran its own pipeline on the public reads, namely fastp trimming at Q25 and MiXCR clone calling, and kept in-frame beta chains. When rows share a CDR3 protein, they turn into one entry using the most common DNA and genes. The V and J calls were determined by TCRdb, not by the authors. Recorded for this sample are hundreds of thousands of distinct CDR3 sequences; approximately 60% of them occurred a single time. The top ten clonotypes cover approximately 24% of the sample.

On this clonotype itself: Its antigen has not been determined. Base qualities are not at hand, and no much larger clone is one base apart.

Systemically healthy Caucasian individuals from Russia, 39 in total and aged 6 to 90 years, were included as donors. Each donor gave around 9.9 milliliters of peripheral blood, collected into EDTA-treated Vacutainer tubes. Ficoll-Paque density-gradient centrifugation was used to isolate PBMCs, with at least 7 million per sample. Total RNA was extracted from PBMCs with Trizol reagent, with at least 6 micrograms obtained per sample. Naive CD45RAhigh/CD27high T cell percentages were measured by flow cytometry on a PBMC aliquot from every donor. From the cysteine up to the phenylalanine, the CDR3 has a length of 15 residues. Only the CDR3 portion is preserved as DNA: 45 bases, with reading frame beginning at the first base. V and J lose 3 bases and 4 bases, and a span of 18 bases separates them. Sequences DFQATT (CDR1) and SNEGSKA (CDR2) are obtained from the germline V gene (reference sequence).

The chain joins TRBV20-1 to TRBJ2-5; a tentative D call is TRBD1 (5 bases match). The origin of this receptor is a man between 35 and 55 years old in good health. Sequencing was done on a sample of blood. The bases are TGCAGTGCTAGGGGAAACCAGGGAACCGGAGAGACCCAGTACTTC. It is translated as CSARGNQGTGETQYF.